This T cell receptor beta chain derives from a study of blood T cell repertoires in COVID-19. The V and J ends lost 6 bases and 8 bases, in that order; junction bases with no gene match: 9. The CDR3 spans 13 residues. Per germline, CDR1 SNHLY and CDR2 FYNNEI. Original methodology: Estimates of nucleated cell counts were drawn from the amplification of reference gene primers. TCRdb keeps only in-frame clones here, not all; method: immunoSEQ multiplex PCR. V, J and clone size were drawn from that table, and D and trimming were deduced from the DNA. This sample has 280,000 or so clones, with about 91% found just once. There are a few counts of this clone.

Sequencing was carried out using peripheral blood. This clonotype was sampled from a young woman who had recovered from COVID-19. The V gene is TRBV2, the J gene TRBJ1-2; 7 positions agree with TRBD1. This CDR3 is CASRRDRNEGYTF. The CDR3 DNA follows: TGTGCCAGCAGACGGGACAGAAACGAGGGCTACACCTTC.